This is a list of T cell receptor beta chains from one sample in a study of T cell changes during pregnancy in multiple sclerosis. Sequencing was performed with immunoSEQ multiplex PCR; in TCRdb, only in-frame clones are kept and a portion is missing. The sample lists approximately 46,000 clones; nearly 90% were seen once. The sequenced sample was peripheral blood, obtained after pregnancy. These receptors were obtained from a female donor in good health, enrolled as a control in a pregnancy study. Both conserved end residues are part of each CDR3. The order of the fields is D gene, clone size, CDR3 length, J gene, V gene, CDR3 protein, CDR3 DNA. A D gene is named only where the DNA matches it firmly. Size tells how often a clone was seen (once, few, many) or the class of an expanded clone, and some rows leave it out.

D: TRBD2
size: -
length: 15
J: TRBJ2-1
V: TRBV27
CDR3: CASRTSKGRVNEQFF
DNA: TGTGCCAGCAGGACTAGCAAAGGGCGGGTCAATGAGCAGTTCTTC

D: -
size: -
length: 12
J: TRBJ2-7
V: TRBV5-6
CDR3: CASSETLHEQYF
DNA: TGTGCCAGCAGCGAAACTCTCCACGAGCAGTACTTC

D: -
size: -
length: 14
J: TRBJ2-7
V: TRBV6-5
CDR3: CASSRSGFTYEQYF
DNA: TGTGCCAGCAGTCGGAGCGGGTTTACCTACGAGCAGTACTTC

D: TRBD1
size: once
length: 15
J: TRBJ1-6
V: TRBV19
CDR3: CASTPGQGANSPLHF
DNA: TGTGCCAGTACCCCGGGACAGGGAGCGAATTCACCCCTCCACTTT

D: TRBD2
size: -
length: 17
J: TRBJ2-5
V: TRBV28
CDR3: CASRRTGLAGVQETQYF
DNA: TGTGCCAGCAGGCGGACTGGACTAGCGGGAGTCCAAGAGACCCAGTACTTC

D: -
size: once
length: 11
J: TRBJ1-2
V: TRBV2
CDR3: CASSNIYGYTF
DNA: TGTGCCAGCAGTAACATCTATGGCTACACCTTC

D: -
size: -
length: 14
J: TRBJ2-7
V: TRBV6-5
CDR3: CASSPTDRSYEQYF
DNA: TGTGCCAGCAGCCCCACGGACAGATCCTACGAGCAGTACTTC

D: TRBD1
size: -
length: 15
J: TRBJ2-7
V: TRBV4-1
CDR3: CASSPGTGGGYEQYF
DNA: TGCGCCAGCAGCCCAGGGACAGGGGGCGGCTACGAGCAGTACTTC

D: TRBD1
size: -
length: 16
J: TRBJ2-3
V: TRBV5-1
CDR3: CASSPSTGVGTDTQYF
DNA: TGCGCCAGCAGCCCATCGACAGGGGTAGGAACAGATACGCAGTATTTT

D: -
size: -
length: 13
J: TRBJ1-1
V: TRBV19
CDR3: CASSNRVDTEAFF
DNA: TGTGCCAGTAGTAACAGGGTGGACACTGAAGCTTTCTTT

D: -
size: -
length: 16
J: TRBJ2-2
V: TRBV6-6
CDR3: CASSYADLFGAGELFF
DNA: TGTGCCAGCAGTTACGCGGATTTATTCGGAGCCGGGGAGCTGTTTTTT

D: TRBD1
size: -
length: 16
J: TRBJ2-7
V: TRBV4-2
CDR3: CASSQEPSTGNYEQYF
DNA: TGTGCCAGCAGCCAAGAACCTTCGACAGGGAACTACGAGCAGTACTTC

D: -
size: once
length: 14
J: TRBJ1-2
V: TRBV6-1
CDR3: CASSERQNNYGYTF
DNA: TGTGCCAGCAGTGAACGACAGAATAACTATGGCTACACCTTC

D: TRBD1
size: -
length: 15
J: TRBJ1-2
V: TRBV6-5
CDR3: CASSGTVNFLDGYTF
DNA: TGTGCCAGCAGCGGGACAGTGAATTTTTTGGATGGCTACACCTTC

D: TRBD1
size: -
length: 15
J: TRBJ2-3
V: TRBV6-4
CDR3: CASSDTTGITDTQYF
DNA: TGTGCCAGCAGTGACACGACAGGGATTACAGATACGCAGTATTTT

D: TRBD1
size: -
length: 15
J: TRBJ1-1
V: TRBV18
CDR3: CASSPGAGGWTEAFF
DNA: TGTGCCAGCTCACCAGGCGCAGGGGGATGGACTGAAGCTTTCTTT

D: -
size: -
length: 16
J: TRBJ2-3
V: TRBV7-2
CDR3: CASSLGASRATDTQYF
DNA: TGTGCCAGCAGCTTAGGGGCTAGCAGAGCCACAGATACGCAGTATTTT

D: TRBD1
size: -
length: 15
J: TRBJ1-2
V: TRBV5-1
CDR3: CASSLVAGGISGYTF
DNA: TGCGCCAGCAGCTTGGTTGCAGGGGGCATCTCTGGCTACACCTTC

D: TRBD2
size: -
length: 18
J: TRBJ2-5
V: TRBV25-1
CDR3: CASSEGGLAGIGRETQYF
DNA: TGTGCCAGCAGTGAAGGGGGACTAGCGGGGATCGGTCGAGAGACCCAGTACTTC

D: -
size: -
length: 14
J: TRBJ2-3
V: TRBV6-1
CDR3: CASSDWAGTDTQYF
DNA: TGTGCCAGCAGTGATTGGGCAGGCACAGATACGCAGTATTTT

D: TRBD1
size: -
length: 16
J: TRBJ1-2
V: TRBV10-1
CDR3: CASSDSPETGNYGYTF
DNA: TGCGCCAGCAGTGATAGCCCTGAGACAGGGAACTATGGCTACACCTTC

D: -
size: -
length: 13
J: TRBJ1-5
V: TRBV4-2
CDR3: CASSHTYNQPQHF
DNA: TGTGCCAGCAGCCACACATACAATCAGCCCCAGCATTTT

D: -
size: few
length: 14
J: TRBJ1-1
V: TRBV4-3
CDR3: CASTLKRGDTEAFF
DNA: TGCGCCAGCACCTTAAAACGGGGAGACACTGAAGCTTTCTTT

D: TRBD2
size: -
length: 15
J: TRBJ2-1
V: TRBV10-1
CDR3: CASSGGLAGGNEQFF
DNA: TGCGCCAGCAGTGGGGGACTAGCGGGAGGCAATGAGCAGTTCTTC

D: -
size: -
length: 14
J: TRBJ2-1
V: TRBV9
CDR3: CASSEEDIYNEQFF
DNA: TGTGCCAGCAGCGAGGAAGACATCTACAATGAGCAGTTCTTC

D: -
size: -
length: 16
J: TRBJ1-5
V: TRBV7-2
CDR3: CASSLTPGPLNQPQHF
DNA: TGTGCCAGCAGCCTGACGCCAGGTCCGCTCAATCAGCCCCAGCATTTT

D: TRBD2
size: -
length: 19
J: TRBJ2-7
V: TRBV19
CDR3: CASSGIPLETSDPTYEQYF
DNA: TGTGCCAGTAGTGGTATCCCTTTAGAGACTAGCGACCCAACCTACGAGCAGTACTTC

D: TRBD2
size: -
length: 15
J: TRBJ2-1
V: TRBV7-2
CDR3: CASSLGAGGNNEQFF
DNA: TGTGCCAGCAGCTTAGGTGCGGGGGGGAACAATGAGCAGTTCTTC

D: TRBD1
size: -
length: 15
J: TRBJ1-6
V: TRBV28
CDR3: CASSPADRDNSPLHF
DNA: TGTGCCAGCAGTCCCGCCGACAGGGATAATTCACCCCTCCACTTT

D: -
size: -
length: 16
J: TRBJ1-4
V: TRBV4-2
CDR3: CASSQEPQAAFEKLFF
DNA: TGTGCCAGCAGCCAAGAACCACAAGCGGCCTTTGAAAAACTGTTTTTT

D: -
size: -
length: 13
J: TRBJ2-1
V: TRBV5-6
CDR3: CASSEARSDEQFF
DNA: TGTGCCAGCAGCGAGGCGCGGTCGGATGAGCAGTTCTTC

D: -
size: -
length: 15
J: TRBJ2-1
V: TRBV7-2
CDR3: CASSPEGGRYNEQFF
DNA: TGTGCCAGCAGCCCAGAGGGGGGGCGCTACAATGAGCAGTTCTTC

D: TRBD2
size: -
length: 15
J: TRBJ2-2
V: TRBV6-6
CDR3: CASTTGGLNTGELFF
DNA: TGTGCCAGCACAACGGGGGGATTAAACACCGGGGAGCTGTTTTTT

D: -
size: -
length: 15
J: TRBJ2-7
V: TRBV7-8
CDR3: CASSSRERTFYEQYF
DNA: TGTGCCAGCAGCTCAAGAGAGCGGACGTTCTACGAGCAGTACTTC

D: -
size: once
length: 14
J: TRBJ1-1
V: TRBV19
CDR3: CASSSRRGNTEAFF
DNA: TGTGCCAGTAGTTCCCGACGCGGGAACACTGAAGCTTTCTTT

D: TRBD1
size: -
length: 15
J: TRBJ1-2
V: TRBV27
CDR3: CASSPIRDRRLGYTF
DNA: TGTGCCAGCAGCCCCATCCGGGACAGGCGGCTTGGCTACACCTTC

D: -
size: -
length: 15
J: TRBJ2-1
V: TRBV6-5
CDR3: CASSYKGASYNEQFF
DNA: TGTGCCAGCAGTTACAAAGGGGCATCCTACAATGAGCAGTTCTTC

D: TRBD1
size: -
length: 15
J: TRBJ1-3
V: TRBV5-1
CDR3: CASSGGTASGNTIYF
DNA: TGCGCCAGCAGCGGTGGGACAGCCTCTGGAAACACCATATATTTT

D: TRBD2
size: -
length: 15
J: TRBJ2-1
V: TRBV13
CDR3: CASSGLAEPYNEQFF
DNA: TGTGCCAGCAGCGGTCTAGCGGAGCCCTACAATGAGCAGTTCTTC

D: TRBD2
size: -
length: 15
J: TRBJ2-5
V: TRBV6-5
CDR3: CASSTGLAGPETQYF
DNA: TGTGCCAGCAGTACCGGACTAGCGGGACCAGAGACCCAGTACTTC

D: -
size: -
length: 14
J: TRBJ1-2
V: TRBV6-5
CDR3: CASSYSNHRDGYTF
DNA: TGTGCCAGCAGTTACTCGAATCATCGAGATGGCTACACCTTC

D: -
size: few
length: 14
J: TRBJ1-6
V: TRBV6-5
CDR3: CASSPRTDNSPLHF
DNA: TGTGCCAGCTCTCCCAGGACAGATAATTCACCCCTCCACTTT